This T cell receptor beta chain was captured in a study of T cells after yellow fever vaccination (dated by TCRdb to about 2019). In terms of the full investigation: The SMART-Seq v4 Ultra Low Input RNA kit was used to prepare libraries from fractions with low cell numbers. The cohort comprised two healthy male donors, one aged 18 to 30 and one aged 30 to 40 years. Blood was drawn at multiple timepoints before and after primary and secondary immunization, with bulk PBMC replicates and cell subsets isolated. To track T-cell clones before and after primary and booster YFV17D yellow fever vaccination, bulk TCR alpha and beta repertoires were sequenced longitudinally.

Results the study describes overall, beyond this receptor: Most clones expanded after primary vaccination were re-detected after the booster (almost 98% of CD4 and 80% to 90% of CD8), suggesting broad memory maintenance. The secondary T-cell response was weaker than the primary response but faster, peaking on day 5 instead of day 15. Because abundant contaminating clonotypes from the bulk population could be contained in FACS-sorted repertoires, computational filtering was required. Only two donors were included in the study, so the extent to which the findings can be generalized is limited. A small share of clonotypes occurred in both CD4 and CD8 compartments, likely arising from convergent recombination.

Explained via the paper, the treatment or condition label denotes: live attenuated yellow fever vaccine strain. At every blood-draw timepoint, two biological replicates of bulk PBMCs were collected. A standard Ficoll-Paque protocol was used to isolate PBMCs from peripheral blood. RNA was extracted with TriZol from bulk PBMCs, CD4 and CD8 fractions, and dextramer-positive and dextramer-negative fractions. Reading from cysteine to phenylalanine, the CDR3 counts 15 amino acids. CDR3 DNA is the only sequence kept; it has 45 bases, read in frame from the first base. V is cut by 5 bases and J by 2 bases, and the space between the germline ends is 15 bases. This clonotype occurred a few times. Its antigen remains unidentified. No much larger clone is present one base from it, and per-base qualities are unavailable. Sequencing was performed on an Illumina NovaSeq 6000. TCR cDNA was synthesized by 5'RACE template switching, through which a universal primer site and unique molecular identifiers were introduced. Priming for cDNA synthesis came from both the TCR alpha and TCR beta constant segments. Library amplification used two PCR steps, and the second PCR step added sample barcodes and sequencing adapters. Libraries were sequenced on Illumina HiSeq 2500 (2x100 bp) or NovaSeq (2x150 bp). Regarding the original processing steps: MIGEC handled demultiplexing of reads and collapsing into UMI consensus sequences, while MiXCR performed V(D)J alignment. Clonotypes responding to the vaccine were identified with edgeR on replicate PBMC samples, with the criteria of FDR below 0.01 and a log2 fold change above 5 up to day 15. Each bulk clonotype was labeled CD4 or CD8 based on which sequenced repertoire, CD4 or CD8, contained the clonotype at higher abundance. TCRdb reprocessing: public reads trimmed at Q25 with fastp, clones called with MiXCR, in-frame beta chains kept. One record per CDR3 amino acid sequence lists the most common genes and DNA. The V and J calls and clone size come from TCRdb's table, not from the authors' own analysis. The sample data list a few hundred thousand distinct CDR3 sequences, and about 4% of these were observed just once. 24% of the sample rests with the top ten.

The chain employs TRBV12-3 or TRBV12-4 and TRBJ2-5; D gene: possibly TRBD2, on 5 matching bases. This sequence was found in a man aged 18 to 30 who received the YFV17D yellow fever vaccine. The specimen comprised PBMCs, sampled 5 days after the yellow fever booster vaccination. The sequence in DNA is TGTGCCAGCAGTCCCGACGACTACGCACAAGAGACCCAGTACTTC. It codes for CASSPDDYAQETQYF.